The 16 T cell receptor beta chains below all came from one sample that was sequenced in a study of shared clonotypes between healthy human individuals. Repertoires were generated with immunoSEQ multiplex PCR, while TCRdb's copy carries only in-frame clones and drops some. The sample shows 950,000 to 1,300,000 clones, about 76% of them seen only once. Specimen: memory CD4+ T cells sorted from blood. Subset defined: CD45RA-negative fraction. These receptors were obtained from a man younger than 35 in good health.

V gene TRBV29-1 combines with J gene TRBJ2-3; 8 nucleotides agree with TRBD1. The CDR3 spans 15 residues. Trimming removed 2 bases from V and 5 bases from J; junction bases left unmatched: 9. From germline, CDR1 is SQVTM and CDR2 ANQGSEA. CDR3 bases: TGCAGCGTTGAACGGCAGGGGGCTCGGATAGATACGCAGTATTTT. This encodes CSVERQGARIDTQYF.

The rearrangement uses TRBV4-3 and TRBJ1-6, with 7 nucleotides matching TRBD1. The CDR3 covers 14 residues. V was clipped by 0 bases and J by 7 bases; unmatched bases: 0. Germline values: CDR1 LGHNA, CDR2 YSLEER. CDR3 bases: TGCGCCAGCAGCCAAGAACAGGGGAATTCACCCCTCCACTTT. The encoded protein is CASSQEQGNSPLHF.

The CDR3 reads CASSLVPSDSNQPQHF. The CDR3, as DNA: TGCGCCAGCAGCTTGGTACCGTCAGATAGCAATCAGCCCCAGCATTTT. The J gene is TRBJ1-5, the V gene TRBV5-1; no clear D. Deletions cut 0 bases from V and 0 bases from J, with 10 bases between. Germline CDR1 and CDR2: SGHRS and YFSETQ. The CDR3 totals 16 residues.

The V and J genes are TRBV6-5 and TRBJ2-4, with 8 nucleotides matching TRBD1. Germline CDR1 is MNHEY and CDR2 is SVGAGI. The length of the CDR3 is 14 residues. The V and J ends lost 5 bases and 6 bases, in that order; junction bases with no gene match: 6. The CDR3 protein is CASSNGQGLNIQYF. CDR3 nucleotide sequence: TGTGCCAGCAGTAACGGACAGGGTTTAAACATTCAGTACTTC.

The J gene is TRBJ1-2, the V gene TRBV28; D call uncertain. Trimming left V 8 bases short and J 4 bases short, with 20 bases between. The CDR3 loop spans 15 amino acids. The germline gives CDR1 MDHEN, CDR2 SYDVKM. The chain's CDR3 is CASLNSPDRGYGYTF. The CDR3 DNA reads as TGTGCCAGCCTTAATAGCCCGGACCGGGGCTATGGCTACACCTTC.

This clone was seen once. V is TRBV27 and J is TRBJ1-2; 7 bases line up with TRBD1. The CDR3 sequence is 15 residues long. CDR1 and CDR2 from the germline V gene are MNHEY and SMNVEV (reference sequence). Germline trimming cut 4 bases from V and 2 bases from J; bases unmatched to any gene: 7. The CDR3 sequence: CASSSLGQENYGYTF. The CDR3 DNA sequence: TGTGCCAGCAGTTCTTTAGGACAGGAGAACTATGGCTACACCTTC.

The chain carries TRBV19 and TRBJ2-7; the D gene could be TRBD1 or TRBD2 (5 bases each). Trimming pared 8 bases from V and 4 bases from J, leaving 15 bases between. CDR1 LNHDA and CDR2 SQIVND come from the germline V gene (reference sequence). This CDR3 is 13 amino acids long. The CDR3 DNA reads TGTGCCAGTCAGGGACCACCTTCTTACGAGCAGTACTTC. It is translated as CASQGPPSYEQYF.

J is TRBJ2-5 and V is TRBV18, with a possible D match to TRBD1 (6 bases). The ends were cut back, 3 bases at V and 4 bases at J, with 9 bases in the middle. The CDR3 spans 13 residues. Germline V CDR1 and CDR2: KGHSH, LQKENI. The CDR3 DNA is TGTGCCAGCTCACCGGGACATTCAGAGACCCAGTACTTC. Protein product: CASSPGHSETQYF.

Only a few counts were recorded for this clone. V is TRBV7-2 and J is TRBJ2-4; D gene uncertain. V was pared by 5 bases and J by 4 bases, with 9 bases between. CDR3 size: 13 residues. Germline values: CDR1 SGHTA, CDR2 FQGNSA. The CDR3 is CASSPGSKNIQYF. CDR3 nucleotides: TGTGCCAGCAGCCCTGGGTCAAAAAACATTCAGTACTTC.

This CDR3 is CASRQRGQGGTEAFF. In DNA, the CDR3 is TGTGCCAGCAGGCAAAGGGGGCAGGGTGGGACTGAAGCTTTCTTT. The rearrangement uses TRBV28 and TRBJ1-1, with 7 nucleotides matching TRBD1. The CDR3 consists of 15 residues. Germline CDR1 MDHEN, CDR2 SYDVKM. V lost 6 bases, J lost 5 bases, and 12 bases stayed unmatched.

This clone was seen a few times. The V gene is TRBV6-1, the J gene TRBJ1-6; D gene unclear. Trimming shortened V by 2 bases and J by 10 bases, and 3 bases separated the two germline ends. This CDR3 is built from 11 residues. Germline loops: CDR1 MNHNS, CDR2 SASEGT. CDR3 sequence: CASSEQSPLHF. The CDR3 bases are TGTGCCAGCAGTGAACAATCACCCCTCCACTTT.

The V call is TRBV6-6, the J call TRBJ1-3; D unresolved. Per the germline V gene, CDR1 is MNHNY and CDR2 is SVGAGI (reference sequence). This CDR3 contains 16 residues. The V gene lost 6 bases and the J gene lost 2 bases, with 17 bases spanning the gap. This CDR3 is CASRKGPDGAGNTIYF. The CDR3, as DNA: TGTGCCAGCAGAAAGGGCCCCGACGGGGCTGGAAACACCATATATTTT.

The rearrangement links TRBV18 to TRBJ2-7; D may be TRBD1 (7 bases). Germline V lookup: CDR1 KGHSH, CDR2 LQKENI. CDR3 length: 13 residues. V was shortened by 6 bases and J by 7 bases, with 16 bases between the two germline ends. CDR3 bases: TGTGCCAGCTCCCAGGGGGGAGCGCAAGAGCAGTACTTC. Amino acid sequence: CASSQGGAQEQYF.

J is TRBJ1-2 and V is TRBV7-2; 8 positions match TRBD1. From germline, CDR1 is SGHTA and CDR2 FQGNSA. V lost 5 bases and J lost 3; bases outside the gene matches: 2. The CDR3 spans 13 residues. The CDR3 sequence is CASSQGAHYGYTF. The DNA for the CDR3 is TGTGCCAGCAGCCAGGGGGCGCACTATGGCTACACCTTC.

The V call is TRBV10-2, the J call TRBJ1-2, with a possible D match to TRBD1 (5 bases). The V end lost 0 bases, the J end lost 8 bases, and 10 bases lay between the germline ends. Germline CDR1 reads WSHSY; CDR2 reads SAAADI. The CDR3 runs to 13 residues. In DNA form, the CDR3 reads TGCGCCAGCAGTGAGTCGGGGCGTCACGGCTACACCTTC. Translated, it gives CASSESGRHGYTF.

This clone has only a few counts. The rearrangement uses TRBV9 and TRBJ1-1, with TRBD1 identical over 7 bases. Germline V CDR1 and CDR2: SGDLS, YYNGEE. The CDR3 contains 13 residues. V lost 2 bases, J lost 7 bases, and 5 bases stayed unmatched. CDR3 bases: TGTGCCAGCAGCGTGGATCAGGGGGGTGAAGCTTTCTTT. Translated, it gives CASSVDQGGEAFF.